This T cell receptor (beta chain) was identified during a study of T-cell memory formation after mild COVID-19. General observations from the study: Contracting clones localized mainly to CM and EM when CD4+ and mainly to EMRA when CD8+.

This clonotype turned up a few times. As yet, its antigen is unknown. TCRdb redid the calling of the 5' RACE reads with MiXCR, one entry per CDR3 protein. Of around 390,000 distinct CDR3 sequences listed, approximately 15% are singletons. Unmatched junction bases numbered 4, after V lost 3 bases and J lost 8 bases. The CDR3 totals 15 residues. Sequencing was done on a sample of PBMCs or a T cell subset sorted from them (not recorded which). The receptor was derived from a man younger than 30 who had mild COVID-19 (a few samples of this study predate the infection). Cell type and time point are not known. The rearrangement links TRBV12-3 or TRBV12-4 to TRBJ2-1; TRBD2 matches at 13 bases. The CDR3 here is CASSFHTSGGDEQFF. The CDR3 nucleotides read TGTGCCAGCAGTTTTCATACTAGCGGGGGGGATGAGCAGTTCTTC.